This T cell receptor beta chain came from a study of response to subunit inactivated influenza vaccine. General study results and limits: Authors suggested each seasonal influenza vaccination recruits few new T cells.

TCRdb called the RT-PCR reads again in MiXCR, with one record for every CDR3 protein. This table holds hundreds of thousands of distinct CDR3 sequences, about 10% found once. There are a few counts of this clonotype. Its antigen is unknown. CDR3 size: 12 residues. The V end lost 6 bases, the J end lost 4 bases, and 9 bases lay between the germline ends. The germline CDR1 and CDR2 sequences are DFQATT and SNEGSKA (reference sequence). The TCR was taken from a man aged 45 to 65 who received an inactivated influenza vaccine. This chain links TRBV20-1 with TRBJ2-2, with D hard to call. Sequences were derived from PBMCs from blood, sampled more than 35 days after vaccination. The CDR3 region has the DNA TGCAGTGCCAATGGTCCCACCGGGGAGCTGTTTTTT. It encodes CSANGPTGELFF.